Described below is a single TCR beta chain sequence and its context. The sample comes from a study of shared clonotypes between healthy human individuals. This CDR3 contains 14 residues. Trimming took off 3 bases at V and 2 bases at J, with 9 bases between the two ends. Looked up from germline, CDR1 is MDHEN and CDR2 is SYDVKM. Original handling: Owing to the provision of junction-only sequences devoid of quality scores by immunoSEQ, filtering differed. Here immunoSEQ multiplex PCR was the method, and the copy in TCRdb shows in-frame clones only, minus some. V and J calls and clone size are copied from that table; D and trimming were computed from the DNA. The profile covers 650,000 to 800,000 clones, with just over 90% appearing a single time and 24% taken by the ten largest. The naive CD8 subset, CD45RO-negative cells positively selected for CCR7, excluded terminally differentiated effector memory CD45RA+ cells.

This clonotype was sampled from a man aged 30 to 45 in good health. The sequencing input was naive CD8+ T cells sorted from blood. The chain recombines TRBV28 with TRBJ2-3; TRBD1 might be the D (6 bases). CDR3 nucleotide sequence: TGTGCCAGCAGTTTGGACAGCTACACAGATACGCAGTATTTT. Translated: CASSLDSYTDTQYF. The full variable domain, in which reference TRBV28 and TRBJ2-3 provide the parts outside the CDR3, is DVKVTQSSRYLVKRTGEKVFLECVQDMDHENMFWYRQDPGLGLRLIYFSYDVKMKEKGDIPEGYSVSREKKERFSLILESASTNQTSMYLCASSLDSYTDTQYFGPGTRLTVL.